The next 4 T cell receptor beta chains were all read from a single sample in a study of beta chain features in type 1 diabetes. The investigators reverse transcribed all of the isolated RNA, so they sequenced expressed TCRB transcripts. Using immunoSEQ multiplex PCR, the repertoire was profiled, and TCRdb retains in-frame clones only, with some absent. The sample has just over 150,000 clones, around 10% seen once. The specimen was central memory CD4+ T cells from blood. The origin of the receptors is a man younger than 35 in good health.

The chain joins TRBV5-1 to TRBJ2-5; tentatively, D is TRBD2 (6 bases). CDR1 SGHRS and CDR2 YFSETQ come from the germline V gene. This CDR3 is 14 amino acids long. Trimming left V 4 bases short and J 5 bases short, with 15 bases between. CDR3 coding DNA: TGCGCCAGCAGCCCCCAAGGCGGGGAGGAGACCCAGTACTTC. Translated: CASSPQGGEETQYF.

This clone was recorded a few times. CDR3 sequence (DNA): TGTGCCATCAGTGACTGGGGAGGGCGGACCTACGAGCAGTACTTC. Residues: CAISDWGGRTYEQYF. The chain carries TRBV10-3 and TRBJ2-7; 7 bases fit TRBD2. The CDR3 covers 15 residues. V lost 3 bases to trimming and J lost 2 bases; unmatched junction nucleotides: 7. Per germline, CDR1 ENHRY and CDR2 SYGVKD.

This clone was seen at least ten times. The chain links TRBV10-3 to TRBJ2-1; a weak D match, TRBD2 (5 bases). This CDR3 spans 15 amino acids. Germline CDR1 reads ENHRY; CDR2 reads SYGVKD. Trimming removed 4 bases at V and 8 bases at J, with 18 bases between. CDR3 residues: CAISAQRGDAHEQFF. CDR3 coding DNA: TGTGCCATCAGTGCCCAACGGGGAGATGCACATGAGCAGTTCTTC.

This clone has just one count. V usage is TRBV5-1 and J usage is TRBJ2-7, with 9 bases matching TRBD1. V shed 4 bases, J shed 5 bases, and the junction held 10 bases outside the gene matches. CDR1 is SGHRS, CDR2 YFSETQ, per germline. This CDR3 comprises 15 residues. Here the CDR3 reads CASSEIGTGTHEQYF. The CDR3 DNA is TGCGCCAGCAGCGAGATCGGGACAGGGACCCACGAGCAGTACTTC.